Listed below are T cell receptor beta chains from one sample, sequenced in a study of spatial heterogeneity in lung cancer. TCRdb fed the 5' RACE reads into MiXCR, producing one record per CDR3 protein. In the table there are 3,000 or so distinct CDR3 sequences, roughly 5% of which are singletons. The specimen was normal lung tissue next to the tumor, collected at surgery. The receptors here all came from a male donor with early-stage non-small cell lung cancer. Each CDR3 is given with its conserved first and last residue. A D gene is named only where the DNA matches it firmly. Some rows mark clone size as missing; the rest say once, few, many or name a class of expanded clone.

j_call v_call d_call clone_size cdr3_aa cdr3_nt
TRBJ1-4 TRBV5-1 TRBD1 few CASSLRGQGGEKLFF TGCGCCAGCAGCTTAAGGGGGCAGGGAGGTGAAAAACTGTTTTTT
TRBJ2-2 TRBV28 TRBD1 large CASSPPEGAATGELFF TGTGCCAGCAGTCCGCCTGAGGGGGCGGCCACCGGGGAGCTGTTTTTT
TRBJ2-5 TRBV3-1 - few CASSQPRGETQYF TGTGCCAGCAGCCAACCGAGGGGAGAGACCCAGTACTTC
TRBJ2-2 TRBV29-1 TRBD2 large CSATISGTGELFF TGCAGCGCTACAATTAGCGGGACCGGGGAGCTGTTTTTT
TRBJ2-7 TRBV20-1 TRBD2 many CSARTSANEQYF TGCAGTGCTAGAACTAGCGCCAACGAGCAGTACTTC
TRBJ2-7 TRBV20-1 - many CSAPVWDNQDEQYF TGCAGTGCGCCTGTTTGGGACAACCAGGACGAGCAGTACTTC
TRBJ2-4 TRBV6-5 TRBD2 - CASIPAGGGKNIQYF TGTGCCAGCATCCCAGCGGGGGGGGGAAAAAACATTCAGTACTTC
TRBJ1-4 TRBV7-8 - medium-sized CASSRQAATNEKLFF TGTGCCAGCAGCCGACAAGCTGCAACTAATGAAAAACTGTTTTTT
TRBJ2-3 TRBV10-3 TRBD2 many CAISDGTSAGTQYF TGTGCCATCAGTGACGGGACTAGCGCGGGTACGCAGTATTTT
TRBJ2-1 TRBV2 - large CASSEGLHAYNEQFF TGTGCCAGCAGTGAGGGTCTACACGCCTACAATGAGCAGTTCTTC
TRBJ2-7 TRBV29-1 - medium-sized CSVVLADAYEQYF TGCAGCGTTGTACTAGCAGACGCCTACGAGCAGTACTTC
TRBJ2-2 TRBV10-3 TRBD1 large CAISDPGQGSNTGELFF TGTGCCATCAGTGATCCAGGACAGGGTTCGAACACCGGGGAGCTGTTTTTT
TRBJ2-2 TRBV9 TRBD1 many CASSGTGSMSTGELFF TGTGCCAGCAGCGGGACAGGGTCCATGAGCACCGGGGAGCTGTTTTTT
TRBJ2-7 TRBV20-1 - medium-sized CSARARGYEQYF TGCAGTGCTAGAGCTCGAGGTTACGAGCAGTACTTC
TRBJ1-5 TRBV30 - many CAWSVAGPQPQHF TGTGCCTGGAGTGTGGCAGGCCCCCAGCCCCAGCATTTT
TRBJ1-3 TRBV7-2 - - CASSLEGQGPFSGNTIYF TGTGCCAGCAGCTTAGAGGGGCAGGGTCCCTTCTCTGGAAACACCATATATTTT
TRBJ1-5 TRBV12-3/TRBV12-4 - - CASSLAGAGQPQHF TGTGCCAGCAGTTTAGCCGGGGCTGGTCAGCCCCAGCATTTT
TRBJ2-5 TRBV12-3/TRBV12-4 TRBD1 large CASSLWDRYPETQYF TGTGCCAGCAGTTTATGGGACAGGTACCCAGAGACCCAGTACTTC
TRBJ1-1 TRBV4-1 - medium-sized CASSQTQIMNTEAFF TGCGCCAGCAGCCAAACACAGATAATGAACACTGAAGCTTTCTTT
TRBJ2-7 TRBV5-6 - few CASSSDGGYRGSYEQYF TGTGCCAGCAGCTCCGACGGGGGATACAGGGGCTCCTACGAGCAGTACTTC
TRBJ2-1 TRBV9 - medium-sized CASSTEGVGEQFF TGTGCCAGCAGCACGGAGGGGGTAGGTGAGCAGTTCTTC
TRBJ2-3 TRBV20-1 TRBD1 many CSARVRQGVTDTQYF TGCAGTGCTAGAGTGAGACAGGGGGTCACAGATACGCAGTATTTT
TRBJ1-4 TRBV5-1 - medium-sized CASSLTGAHEKLFF TGCGCCAGCAGCTTGACGGGGGCGCACGAAAAACTGTTTTTT
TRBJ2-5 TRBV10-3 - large CAIRAESGRETQYF TGTGCCATCAGGGCCGAAAGCGGGCGAGAGACCCAGTACTTC
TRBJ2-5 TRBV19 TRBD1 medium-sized CATRDRESGETQYF TGTGCCACGAGGGACAGGGAGTCCGGAGAGACCCAGTACTTC
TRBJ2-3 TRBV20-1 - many CSARSRAELGTDTQYF TGCAGTGCTAGAAGCAGGGCCGAGTTGGGCACAGATACGCAGTATTTT
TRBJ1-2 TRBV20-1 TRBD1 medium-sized CSVPDRGLYGYTF TGCAGTGTCCCGGACAGGGGGCTATATGGCTACACCTTC
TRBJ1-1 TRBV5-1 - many CASSLSPQGRTEAFF TGCGCCAGCAGCTTGTCCCCCCAGGGGCGCACTGAAGCTTTCTTT
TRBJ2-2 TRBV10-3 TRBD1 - CAITGQVNTGELFF TGTGCCATCACTGGACAGGTGAACACCGGGGAGCTGTTTTTT
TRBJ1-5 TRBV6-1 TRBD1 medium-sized CASSGQGFSNQPQHF TGTGCCAGCAGTGGACAGGGCTTTAGCAATCAGCCCCAGCATTTT
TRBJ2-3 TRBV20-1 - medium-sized CSARDFRRTDTQYF TGCAGTGCTAGAGATTTTAGGAGAACAGATACGCAGTATTTT
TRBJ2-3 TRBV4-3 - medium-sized CASSQDLTGYTDTQYF TGCGCCAGCAGCCAAGACCTAACGGGGTACACAGATACGCAGTATTTT
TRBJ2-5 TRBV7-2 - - CASSFRANVNLETQYF TGTGCCAGCAGCTTCAGGGCCAACGTTAATTTAGAGACCCAGTACTTC
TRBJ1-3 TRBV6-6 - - CASSRRSGNTIYF TGTGCCAGCAGTCGCCGAAGTGGAAACACCATATATTTT
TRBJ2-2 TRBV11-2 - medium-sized CASSPTSTSSNTGELFF TGTGCCAGCAGCCCTACTAGCACGTCGTCGAACACCGGGGAGCTGTTTTTT
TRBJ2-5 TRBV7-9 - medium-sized CASSLVPETQYF TGTGCCAGCAGCTTAGTTCCGGAGACCCAGTACTTC
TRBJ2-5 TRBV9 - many CASSPEGGPGETQYF TGTGCCAGCAGCCCGGAAGGGGGGCCAGGGGAGACCCAGTACTTC
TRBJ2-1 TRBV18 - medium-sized CASSPSGLGGFSESYNEQFF TGTGCCAGCTCACCTTCCGGCTTAGGCGGGTTTTCGGAGTCCTACAATGAGCAGTTCTTC
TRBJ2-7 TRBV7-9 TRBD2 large CASSPETSAFPYEQYF TGTGCCAGCAGCCCTGAGACTAGCGCCTTTCCCTACGAGCAGTACTTC
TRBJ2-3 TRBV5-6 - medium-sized CASSLGSTDTQYF TGTGCCAGCAGCTTGGGAAGCACAGATACGCAGTATTTT
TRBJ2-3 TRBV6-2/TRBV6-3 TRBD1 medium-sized CASSQLGTGPSADTQYF TGTGCCAGCAGCCAACTCGGGACAGGGCCTTCTGCAGATACGCAGTATTTT
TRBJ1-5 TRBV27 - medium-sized CASSLTGFNQPQHF TGTGCCAGCAGTTTGACAGGCTTCAATCAGCCCCAGCATTTT
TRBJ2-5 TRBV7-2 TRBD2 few CASSSGLARETQYF TGTGCCAGCAGCTCGGGACTAGCGCGTGAGACCCAGTACTTC
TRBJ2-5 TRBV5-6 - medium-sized CASSLVASETQYF TGTGCCAGCAGCTTGGTGGCGTCAGAGACCCAGTACTTC
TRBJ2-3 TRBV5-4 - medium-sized CASSLLGAQYF TGTGCCAGCAGCTTACTCGGTGCGCAGTATTTT
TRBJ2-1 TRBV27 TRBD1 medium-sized CASSSSTGVPSIEQFF TGTGCCAGCAGTAGCTCGACAGGGGTCCCTAGTATTGAGCAGTTCTTC
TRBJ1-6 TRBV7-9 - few CASSLVNSPLHF TGTGCCAGCAGCTTAGTAAATTCACCCCTCCACTTT
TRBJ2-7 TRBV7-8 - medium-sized CASSLETAVMEQYF TGTGCCAGCAGCTTGGAGACGGCGGTCATGGAGCAGTACTTC
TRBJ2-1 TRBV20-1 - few CSAAQDEQFF TGCAGTGCTGCCCAAGATGAGCAGTTCTTC
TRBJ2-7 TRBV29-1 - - CSVEDQRHSYEQYF TGCAGCGTTGAAGATCAGAGGCACTCCTACGAGCAGTACTTC
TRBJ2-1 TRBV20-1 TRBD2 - CSAKPGLAYNEQFF TGCAGTGCTAAACCGGGACTAGCCTACAATGAGCAGTTCTTC
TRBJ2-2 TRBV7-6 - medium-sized CASSPLVEVTGELFF TGTGCCAGCAGCCCCCTGGTAGAAGTCACCGGGGAGCTGTTTTTT
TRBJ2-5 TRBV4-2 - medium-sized CASSQSPAKGGETQYF TGTGCCAGCAGCCAATCCCCAGCGAAGGGGGGGGAGACCCAGTACTTC
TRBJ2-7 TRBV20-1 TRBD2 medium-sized CSARASTSGRIDEQYF TGCAGTGCTAGAGCCTCTACTAGCGGGAGGATCGACGAGCAGTACTTC
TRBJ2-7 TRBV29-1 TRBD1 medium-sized CSVEIQDRSAYEQYF TGCAGCGTTGAAATCCAGGACAGGTCGGCCTACGAGCAGTACTTC
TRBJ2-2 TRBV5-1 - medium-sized CASSLANTGELFF TGCGCCAGCAGCTTGGCCAACACCGGGGAGCTGTTTTTT
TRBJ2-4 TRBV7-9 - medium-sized CASEGGENIQYF TGTGCCAGCGAAGGGGGGGAAAACATTCAGTACTTC
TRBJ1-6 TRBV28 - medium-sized CASSLRSSSGTPYNSPLHF TGTGCCAGCAGTTTGCGGTCTTCGTCCGGGACACCTTATAATTCACCCCTCCACTTT
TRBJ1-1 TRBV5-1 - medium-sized CASSLSRANTEAFF TGCGCCAGCAGCTTGAGTAGGGCGAACACTGAAGCTTTCTTT